This T cell receptor (beta chain) is from a study of shared clonotypes between healthy human individuals (TCRdb year 2020). With respect to the entire study: The cohort comprised two women and three men aged 18 to 49 years. For each donor, CD4 naive and CD4 memory were each run on three plates, CD8 naive on two plates, and CD8 memory on one plate. To estimate repertoire size and how much clonotypes are shared between individuals, the study performed deep sequencing of blood TCR repertoires from a handful of healthy adults. To increase sequencing depth and limit assay-specific biases, TCR repertoire library preparation and sequencing were carried out by different laboratories using diverse techniques. Between about 0.8 and 8.9 billion PBMCs per donor were obtained by leukapheresis. Overall study outcomes, separate from this receptor: Because the study included only a small number of donors, the genetic and exposure-history diversity represented was limited. Pairwise subsampling led to the expectation that sequencing depth would affect the degree of clonotype sharing among donors. Naive subsets generally had larger estimated clonotype richness than memory subsets. Compared with non-shared clonotypes, clonotypes shared by all four sorted-subset donors had higher generation probabilities. Rarefaction of sorted-subset datasets indicated incomplete sequencing despite the large sequencing depth. About 5% of naive CD4, 3.5% of naive CD8, 2% to 2.5% of memory CD4, and roughly 0.4% of memory CD8 clonotypes were shared across a few donors. Sampling was restricted to blood, and TCR repertoires in tissues likely differ from the TCR repertoires found in blood.

To note about this clone: What antigen it recognizes has not been identified. No per-base quality is available; no much larger clone lies one base away.

The CDR3, from cysteine to phenylalanine, totals 12 residues. Just CDR3 DNA is preserved here, 36 bases in frame from base 1. Via the germline V gene, CDR1 is MDHEN and CDR2 SYDVKM. The trim is 2 bases for V and 8 bases for J, with a gap of 6 bases between the germline ends. The donors were healthy, HIV-negative adults who had no recently reported acute infections or vaccinations. Every donor was a Caucasian adult living in Nashville, Tennessee, USA. CD4+ T cells were enriched by magnetic negative selection, after which naive cells were positively selected on CD45RA and the negative fraction was taken as the memory subset. Blood was collected by leukapheresis, and PBMCs were isolated by Ficoll-Histopaque density gradient centrifugation and then cryopreserved in liquid nitrogen vapor phase. Purity and quantity of every magnetically sorted T cell population were checked by analytical flow cytometry. From each sorted fraction, genomic DNA was isolated and quantified by UV absorbance on a Nanodrop 2000c.

Using the deep immunoSEQ assay, multiplex PCR amplified TCR CDR3 regions from genomic DNA. Extracted genomic DNA from each cell subset was distributed evenly across all wells of several immunoSEQ 96-well plates, and each plate was treated as a replicate. For sorted subsets, about 200 ng genomic DNA, equal to about 30,000 T cell genomes, was loaded into each replicate PCR. The purified libraries were quantified using a Qubit 3.0 fluorometer, sized with a Bioanalyzer 2100, and then quantified again using the KAPA Library Quantification kit. A separate single-read 150-cycle Illumina NextSeq 550 flow cell was used to sequence each immunoSEQ 96-well plate. Under the source paper's analysis protocol: Because only junctional sequences without quality scores were contained in the immunoSEQ output, filtering matching that applied to full-length reads could not be performed. To assign V/J genes and CDR3, sequences were annotated using PyIR, a Python wrapper for IgBLAST v1.9, with IMGT germline references. Reads with weak V/J assignments (E-value above 1e-6), missing CDR3, stop codons, out-of-frame junctions, or ambiguous translated residues were removed. V3J clonotypes were defined as sequences sharing the same inferred V gene, J gene, and CDR3 amino acid sequence. To compute the percentage overlap between repertoires, the number of shared unique clonotypes was divided by the size of the smaller repertoire. Richness of each repertoire was evaluated using RTK rarefaction, the Chao1 estimator, and Recon v2.1 estimates of unobserved clonotypes. Generation probabilities were computed with OLGA for all TCRbeta clonotypes obtained by the gDNA method from a handful of donors. The clones in this table, taken by TCRdb from immuneACCESS, are in-frame only. Not every clone is retained; where verified, under half of the shortfall comes from an unresolved V gene, and the cause of the rest is unknown. Clone size and the V and J calls come from that table; the DNA yielded D and trimming. Counted in this sample were 2 million to 3 million clones; around 94% of them appeared once. The ten most abundant clones make up roughly 0.15% of the sample.

The origin of this receptor is a young man in good health. Sequenced sample: naive CD4+ T cells sorted from blood. The cell subset or site label for this specimen denotes: CD45RA+ positively selected. The receptor chain draws on TRBV28 and TRBJ1-4, with an unclear D gene assignment. The DNA sequence is given as TGTGCCAGCAGTTTACGTAGCGAAAAACTGTTTTTT. It specifies CASSLRSEKLFF.